Listed here is a single T cell receptor beta chain. Original data processing: By means of reference gene primer amplification, nucleated cell counts were estimated. Profiled with immunoSEQ multiplex PCR; TCRdb holds only in-frame clones, not every one. The DNA was the basis for D and trimming; V, J and clone size are from that table. The sample holds approximately 280,000 clones; approximately 85% are singletons and the top ten take about 11%. The data are from a study of blood T cell repertoires in COVID-19. This CDR3 has 12 residues. V was cut by 3 bases and J by 5 bases, with 5 bases left in between.

This sequence was found in a woman aged 70-85 years with acute or convalescent COVID-19. Sequenced sample: peripheral blood. The chain links TRBV12-3 or TRBV12-4 to TRBJ1-5; D unclear. CDR3 nucleotides: TGTGCCAGCAGTTTGGGCCATCAGCCCCAGCATTTT. Amino acid sequence: CASSLGHQPQHF.